The next 6 T cell receptor beta chains were all read from a single sample in a study of T-cell memory formation after mild COVID-19. TCRdb passed the 5' RACE reads through MiXCR, listing each CDR3 protein once. The data hold 350,000 to 400,000 distinct CDR3 sequences, with 13% to 15% observed a single time. The sequenced material came from PBMCs or a T cell subset sorted from them (not recorded which). The receptors stem from a man aged 18 to 30 who had mild COVID-19 (a few samples of this study predate the infection). Cell type and time point are not known.

The chain carries TRBV5-1 and TRBJ2-7; D not resolved. CDR3 length: 18 residues. Germline V gene sequence: CDR1 SGHRS, CDR2 YFSETQ. Trimming took 2 bases from V and 4 from J, leaving 25 bases between them. In DNA, the CDR3 is TGCGCCAGCAGCTTTATGTGGGCCTCTGATCCCGGAGCGTACGAGCAGTACTTC. Its translation is CASSFMWASDPGAYEQYF. The full variable domain, rest sourced from reference TRBV5-1 and TRBJ2-7, is KAGVTQTPRYLIKTRGQQVTLSCSPISGHRSVSWYQQTPGQGLQFLFEYFSETQRNKGNFPGRFSGRQFSNSRSEMNVSTLELGDSALYLCASSFMWASDPGAYEQYFGPGTRLTVT.

This clonotype came up a few times. V and J are TRBV28 and TRBJ1-1; D gene uncertain. Germline V gene sequence: CDR1 MDHEN, CDR2 SYDVKM. The CDR3 contains 15 residues. Between the trimmed V and J ends, which lost 7 bases and 4 bases, there was a span of 19 bases. CDR3 in DNA: TGTGCCAGCACCCTTAATGAGGGAAGGAGCACTGAAGCTTTCTTT. It codes for CASTLNEGRSTEAFF. The entire variable domain, with the rest obtained from reference TRBV28 and TRBJ1-1, is as follows: DVKVTQSSRYLVKRTGEKVFLECVQDMDHENMFWYRQDPGLGLRLIYFSYDVKMKEKGDIPEGYSVSREKKERFSLILESASTNQTSMYLCASTLNEGRSTEAFFGQGTRLTVV.

The chain is built from TRBV5-1 and TRBJ1-6; 7 bases match TRBD1. This CDR3 contains 15 residues. Germline assignment: CDR1 SGHRS and CDR2 YFSETQ. V trimming: 4 bases; J trimming: 5 bases; junction bases outside the gene matches: 6. The CDR3 loop reads CASSVSTGNNSPLHF. CDR3 coding DNA: TGCGCCAGCAGCGTCTCGACAGGGAATAATTCACCCCTCCACTTT.

There are a few counts of this clonotype. The chain employs TRBV5-1 and TRBJ2-5; 10 nucleotides match TRBD1. Germline CDR1 reads SGHRS; CDR2 reads YFSETQ. This CDR3 spans 16 amino acids. The trim removed 2 bases at V and 4 bases at J, leaving 8 bases unmatched. The CDR3 bases are TGCGCCAGCAGCTTTGGTGGGACAGGGGATGGAGAGACCCAGTACTTC. Protein: CASSFGGTGDGETQYF.

This chain connects TRBV6-1 to TRBJ2-7, with 10 bases aligning to TRBD2. The CDR3 consists of 14 residues. Per the germline V gene, CDR1 is MNHNS and CDR2 is SASEGT. Trimming removed 2 bases from V and 9 bases from J; junction bases left unmatched: 7. CDR3 sequence (DNA): TGTGCCAGCAGTGAAATAGGTATAGCGGGAGGGCAGTACGTC. Its protein is CASSEIGIAGGQYV.

V and J are TRBV6-1 and TRBJ1-2; no definite D call. Trimming shortened V by 4 bases and J by 4 bases, and 13 bases separated the two germline ends. The germline V gene has CDR1 MNHNS and CDR2 SASEGT. The CDR3 covers 14 residues. The CDR3 nucleotides read TGTGCCAGCAGTGGACGGGATCCCCTCTATGGCTACACCTTC. Translation: CASSGRDPLYGYTF.